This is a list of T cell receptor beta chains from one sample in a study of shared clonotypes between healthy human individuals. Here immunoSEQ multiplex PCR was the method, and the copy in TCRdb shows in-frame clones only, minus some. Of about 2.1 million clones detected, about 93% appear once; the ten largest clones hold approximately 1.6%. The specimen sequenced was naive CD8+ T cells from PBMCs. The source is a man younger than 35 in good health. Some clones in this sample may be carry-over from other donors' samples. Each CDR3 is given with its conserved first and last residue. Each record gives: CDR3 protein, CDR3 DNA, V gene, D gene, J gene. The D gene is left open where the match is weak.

CDR3: CASSWDAGLDF
DNA: TGTGCCAGCAGCTGGGACGCAGGTTTGGACTTC
V: TRBV7-9
D: NA
J: TRBJ2-7

CDR3: CASSLVPKPGTEAFF
DNA: TGCGCCAGCAGCTTGGTCCCGAAACCGGGTACTGAAGCTTTCTTT
V: TRBV5-1
D: NA
J: TRBJ1-1

CDR3: CASSLGGSNYEQYF
DNA: TGTGCCAGCAGTTTAGGAGGGTCAAACTACGAGCAGTACTTC
V: TRBV28
D: NA
J: TRBJ2-7

CDR3: CASSQVPQGNSYEQYF
DNA: TGTGCCAGCAGCCAAGTCCCACAGGGAAACTCCTACGAGCAGTACTTC
V: TRBV14
D: NA
J: TRBJ2-7

CDR3: CASRRDRGGNQPQHF
DNA: TGTGCCAGCAGAAGGGACAGGGGCGGCAATCAGCCCCAGCATTTT
V: TRBV6-5
D: TRBD1
J: TRBJ1-5

CDR3: CASSWGYTEAFF
DNA: TGTGCCAGCAGCTGGGGGTACACTGAAGCTTTCTTT
V: TRBV5-6
D: NA
J: TRBJ1-1

CDR3: CASKPRENYEQYF
DNA: TGTGCCAGCAAGCCGCGGGAGAACTACGAGCAGTACTTC
V: TRBV28
D: TRBD2
J: TRBJ2-7

CDR3: CASSYSVTDTQYF
DNA: TGTGCCAGCAGTTACTCAGTAACAGATACGCAGTATTTT
V: TRBV6-5
D: NA
J: TRBJ2-3

CDR3: CASSLYGTSDEQFF
DNA: TGTGCCAGCAGTTTATATGGGACTAGCGATGAGCAGTTCTTC
V: TRBV27
D: TRBD2
J: TRBJ2-1

CDR3: CASSLDRDMNGYTF
DNA: TGTGCCAGCTCACTGGACAGGGATATGAATGGCTACACCTTC
V: TRBV18
D: TRBD1
J: TRBJ1-2

CDR3: CASSFRSGTVQETQYF
DNA: TGTGCCAGCAGCTTCCGAAGCGGGACAGTTCAAGAGACCCAGTACTTC
V: TRBV13
D: NA
J: TRBJ2-5